The clone carrying this TCR beta chain is large in the sample. The antigen is undetermined. This specimen belongs to a study of circulating CD8 cells and anti-PD-1 response in melanoma. As for the study in general: Anti-PD-1 was first-line therapy for about 50% of the 13 patients. Findings of the study overall: Clonotype sharing was highest between DPOS and TIGIT subsets.

Per germline, CDR1 SGHTA and CDR2 FQGNSA. Trimming left V 2 bases short and J 4 bases short, with 6 bases between. This CDR3 is built from 14 residues. Using roughly 15 ng of total RNA, TCR libraries were made with the QIAseq Immune Repertoire TCR panel. TCRdb processed the reads anew with MiXCR; each CDR3 protein has one entry. This sample has about 350 distinct CDR3 sequences; around 7.8% occur once, and the top ten carry 25% to 30%. From live CD3+CD8+TCRalphabeta+ cells, four PD-1 and/or TIGIT subsets were sorted. This TCR derives from a human donor with melanoma. The V call is TRBV7-2, the J call TRBJ2-6; no clear D. Sequenced here: CD8+ T cells from PBMCs, sampled at baseline or after one month of anti-PD-1 therapy (not recorded which). The CDR3 here is CASSLHSGANVLTF. The CDR3 nucleotides read TGTGCCAGCAGCTTACACTCAGGGGCCAACGTCCTGACTTTC.